The following is a TCR beta chain sequence with its context. Its antigen is still unknown. The source of the sample is a study of T cell responses to AZD1222 COVID-19 vaccine. Only in-frame clones appear in the TCRdb table, and some are missing; sequencing was by immunoSEQ multiplex PCR. Of approximately 110,000 clones in the sample, around 92% were seen once. Study-level results: White British ancestry dominated among donors, who included more females, and clonal diversity was possibly underestimated. After the peak T cell response, and only then, were repertoires sampled.

CDR1 is SGHNT and CDR2 is YYREEE in the germline V gene (reference sequence). Germline trimming cut 3 bases from V and 2 bases from J; bases unmatched to any gene: 4. This CDR3 is built from 14 residues. The chain employs TRBV5-4 and TRBJ1-1, with 7 bases matching TRBD1. This TCR was recovered from an adult who received the AZD1222 COVID-19 vaccine. This material consisted of peripheral blood, taken 28 days after the second AZD1222 dose. DNA of the CDR3: TGTGCCAGCAGCTGGACAGGAATAAACACTGAAGCTTTCTTT. It is translated as CASSWTGINTEAFF.